A selection of T cell receptor beta chains follows, all from one sample in a study of cytomegalovirus exposure and HLA in healthy donors. Some clones are missing from TCRdb's copy, which holds only in-frame ones; the method was immunoSEQ multiplex PCR. This repertoire includes roughly 62,000 clones. Sample: PBMCs. The source is a woman between 18 and 29 years old in good health and CMV-seronegative. Both conserved end residues are part of each CDR3. A D gene is named only where the DNA matches it firmly.

>TRBD1|TRBV11-3|TRBJ1-1
TGTGCCAGCAGCCCCATCGGGACAGTTGACACTGAAGCTTTCTTT
CASSPIGTVDTEAFF
>-|TRBV5-6|TRBJ2-7
TGTGCCAGCAGCCTACTGGACAGATACGAGCAGTACTTC
CASSLLDRYEQYF
>TRBD1|TRBV28|TRBJ2-7
TGTGCCAGCAGTTTATCCGGGACAGGGGGCGAGCAGTACTTC
CASSLSGTGGEQYF
>-|TRBV14|TRBJ2-1
TGTGCCAGCAGCCAAGATGGGCTTTACAATGAGCAGTTCTTC
CASSQDGLYNEQFF
>-|TRBV7-9|TRBJ2-1
TGTGCCAGCAGCTACGGGAAGGGGCAGGGGTCCTACAATGAGCAGTTCTTC
CASSYGKGQGSYNEQFF
>TRBD1|TRBV6-1|TRBJ1-6
TGTGCCAGCAGTGACGGGACAGGCATTTCAGGCCTCCACTTT
CASSDGTGISGLHF
>TRBD1|TRBV28|TRBJ2-1
TGTGCCAGCGGGGGACAGATTTACAATGAGCAGTTCTTC
CASGGQIYNEQFF
>TRBD2|TRBV5-1|TRBJ2-3
TGCGCCAGCACGAGCGGGGGGGCGGTAGATACGCAGTATTTT
CASTSGGAVDTQYF
>-|TRBV12-5|TRBJ1-2
TGTGCTAGTGGTCCGGTCTATGGCTACACCTTC
CASGPVYGYTF
>TRBD2|TRBV5-1|TRBJ2-7
TGCGCCAGCAGCTCCCATTCGCGGGGGAGCTACGAGCAGTACTTC
CASSSHSRGSYEQYF
>-|TRBV5-1|TRBJ1-4
TGCGCCAGCAGCTTGATGTCCGGGGTTAATGAAAAACTGTTTTTT
CASSLMSGVNEKLFF
>TRBD1|TRBV11-3|TRBJ2-7
TGTGCCAGCAGACCCCGGACAGGGGTAGGGGAGCAGTACTTC
CASRPRTGVGEQYF
>-|TRBV18|TRBJ2-5
TGTGCCAGCTCACCAAATCAGGATTCGATCCAAGAGACCCAGTACTTC
CASSPNQDSIQETQYF
>TRBD1|TRBV10-3|TRBJ2-7
TGTGCCATCAGTCCCGGGACAGGGGGATACGAGCAGTACTTC
CAISPGTGGYEQYF
>TRBD1|TRBV19|TRBJ2-2
TGTGCCAGTGACCCCGGGACAGGGAACACCGGGGAGCTGTTTTTT
CASDPGTGNTGELFF
>-|TRBV5-1|TRBJ1-1
TGCGCCAGCAGCTTGGTATCAGAGAACACTGAAGCTTTCTTT
CASSLVSENTEAFF
>-|TRBV2|TRBJ2-7
TGTGCCAGCAGCTTCTCCTACGAGCAGTACTTC
CASSFSYEQYF